Sequencing of this TCR beta chain was carried out in a study of T cells after posttransplantation cyclophosphamide. Germline assignment: CDR1 SGHRS and CDR2 YFSETQ. Trimming took 3 bases from V and 3 from J, leaving 18 bases between them. This CDR3 comprises 16 residues. Study conclusions and caveats: After PTCy, TRB diversity resembled that of CNI/methotrexate controls.

At least ten counts were recorded for this clone. Its target is not known. TCRdb's copy holds only in-frame clones and misses some; the assay was immunoSEQ multiplex PCR. The sample is made up of tens of thousands of clones, none counted only once. The chain combines TRBV5-1 with TRBJ1-2; the D gene is possibly TRBD1 (6 bases). This TCR derives from a man aged 40-55 years in good health, CMV-negative, and a related stem cell transplant donor. Sequencing was carried out using PBMCs. Here the CDR3 reads CASSWSWDTSDYGYTF. In DNA form, the CDR3 reads TGCGCCAGCAGCTGGTCGTGGGACACCTCTGACTATGGCTACACCTTC.